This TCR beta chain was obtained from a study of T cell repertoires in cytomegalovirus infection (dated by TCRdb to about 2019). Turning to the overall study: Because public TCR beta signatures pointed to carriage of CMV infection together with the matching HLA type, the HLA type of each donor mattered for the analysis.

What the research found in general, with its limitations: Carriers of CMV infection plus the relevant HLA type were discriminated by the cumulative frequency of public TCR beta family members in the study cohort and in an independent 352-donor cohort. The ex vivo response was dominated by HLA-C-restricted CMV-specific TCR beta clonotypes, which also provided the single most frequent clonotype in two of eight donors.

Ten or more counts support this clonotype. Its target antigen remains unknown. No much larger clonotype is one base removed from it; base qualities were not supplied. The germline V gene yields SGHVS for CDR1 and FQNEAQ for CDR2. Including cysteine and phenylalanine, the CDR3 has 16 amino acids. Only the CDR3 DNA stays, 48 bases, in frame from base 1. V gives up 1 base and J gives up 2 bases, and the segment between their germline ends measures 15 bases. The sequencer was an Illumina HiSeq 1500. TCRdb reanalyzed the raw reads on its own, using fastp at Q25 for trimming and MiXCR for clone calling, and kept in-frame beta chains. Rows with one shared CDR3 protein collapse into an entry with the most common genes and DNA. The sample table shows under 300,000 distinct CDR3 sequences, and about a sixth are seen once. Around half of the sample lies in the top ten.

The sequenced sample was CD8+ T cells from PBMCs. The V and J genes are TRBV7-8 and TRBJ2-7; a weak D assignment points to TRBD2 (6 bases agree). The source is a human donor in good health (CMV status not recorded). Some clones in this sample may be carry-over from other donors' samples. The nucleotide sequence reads TGTGCCAGCAGCTTAGGGTCGGCAGGAGGGGCCTACGAGCAGTACTTC. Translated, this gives CASSLGSAGGAYEQYF. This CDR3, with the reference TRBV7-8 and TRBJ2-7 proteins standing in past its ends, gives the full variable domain GAGVSQSPRYKVAKRGQDVALRCDPISGHVSLFWYQQALGQGPEFLTYFQNEAQLDKSGLPSDRFFAERPEGSVSTLKIQRTQQEDSAVYLCASSLGSAGGAYEQYFGPGTRLTVT.